The entry below gives a single T cell receptor beta chain sequence along with its context. The sample is drawn from a study of blood T cells in healthy people across ages. The use of a sample-barcoded 5' primer and a J-beta primer mix characterized a second PCR of roughly 6 to 12 cycles. Via MiXCR, TCRdb re-called the 5' RACE reads, giving one row per CDR3 protein. Here the sample spans about 930,000 distinct CDR3 sequences, 25% to 30% being singletons. Germline CDR1 is SGHRS and CDR2 is YFSETQ. The CDR3 runs 17 residues. This same sample was also taken into another study, of T cells of mothers and their children. That paper states: Related mother and child pairs showed slightly greater overlap (not significant) than unrelated pairs did.

The chain links TRBV5-1 to TRBJ2-1, with 10 positions matching TRBD1. Near its end, the DNA agrees better with TRBJ2-7, so the J call may be wrong. This TCR derives from a middle-aged woman in good health. Specimen: blood. The CDR3 spells CASSLGTGAGPYNEQYF. The DNA of the CDR3 is TGCGCCAGCAGCCTAGGGACAGGGGCTGGCCCCTACAATGAGCAGTACTTC.